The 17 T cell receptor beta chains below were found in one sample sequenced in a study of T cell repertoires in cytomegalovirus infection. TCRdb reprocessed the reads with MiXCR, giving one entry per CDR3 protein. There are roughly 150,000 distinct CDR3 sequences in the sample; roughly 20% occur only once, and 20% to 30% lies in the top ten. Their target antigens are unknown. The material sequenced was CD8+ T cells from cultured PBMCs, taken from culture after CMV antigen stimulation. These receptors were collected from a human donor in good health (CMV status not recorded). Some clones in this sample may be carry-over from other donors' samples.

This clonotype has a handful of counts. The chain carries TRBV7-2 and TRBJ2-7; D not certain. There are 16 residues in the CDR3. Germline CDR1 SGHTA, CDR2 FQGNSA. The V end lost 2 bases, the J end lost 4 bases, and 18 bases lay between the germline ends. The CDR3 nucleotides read TGTGCCAGCAGCTTAAATTGGTGGACGGTCGAGTACGAGCAGTACTTC. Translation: CASSLNWWTVEYEQYF.

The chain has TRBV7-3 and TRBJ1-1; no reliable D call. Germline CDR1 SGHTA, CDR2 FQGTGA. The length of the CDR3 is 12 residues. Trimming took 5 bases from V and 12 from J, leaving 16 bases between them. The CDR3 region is CASSKEKPETFF. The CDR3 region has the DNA TGTGCCAGCAGCAAAGAGAAGCCCGAGACTTTCTTT.

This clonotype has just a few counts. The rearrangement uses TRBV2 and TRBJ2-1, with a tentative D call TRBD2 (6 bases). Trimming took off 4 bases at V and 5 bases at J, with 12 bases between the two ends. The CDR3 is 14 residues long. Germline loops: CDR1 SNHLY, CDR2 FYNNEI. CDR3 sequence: CASSAPDYHNEQFF. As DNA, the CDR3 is TGTGCCAGCAGTGCCCCGGACTACCACAATGAGCAGTTCTTC. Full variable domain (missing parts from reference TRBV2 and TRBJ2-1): EPEVTQTPSHQVTQMGQEVILRCVPISNHLYFYWYRQILGQKVEFLVSFYNNEISEKSEIFDDQFSVERPDGSNFTLKIRSTKLEDSAMYFCASSAPDYHNEQFFGPGTRLTVL.

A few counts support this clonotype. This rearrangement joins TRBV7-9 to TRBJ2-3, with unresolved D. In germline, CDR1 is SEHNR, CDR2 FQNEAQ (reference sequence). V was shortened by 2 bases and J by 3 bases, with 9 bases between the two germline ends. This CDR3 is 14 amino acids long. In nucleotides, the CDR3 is TGTGCCAGCAGCTTATTAGGTGGGACAGATACGCAGTATTTT. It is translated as CASSLLGGTDTQYF.

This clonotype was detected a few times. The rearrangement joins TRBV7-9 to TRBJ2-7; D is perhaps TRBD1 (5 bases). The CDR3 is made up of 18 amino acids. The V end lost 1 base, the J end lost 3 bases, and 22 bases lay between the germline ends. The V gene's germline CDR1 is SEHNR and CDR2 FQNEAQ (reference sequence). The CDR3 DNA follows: TGTGCCAGCAGCTTAGGCGAAGGACACTATCTCGCTTACTACGAGCAGTACTTC. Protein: CASSLGEGHYLAYYEQYF.

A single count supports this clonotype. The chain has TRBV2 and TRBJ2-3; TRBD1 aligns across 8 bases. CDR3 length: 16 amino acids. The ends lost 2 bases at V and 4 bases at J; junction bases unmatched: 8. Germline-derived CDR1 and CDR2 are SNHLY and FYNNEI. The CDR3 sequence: CASSEWTGKISDTQYF. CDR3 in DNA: TGTGCCAGCAGTGAATGGACAGGGAAAATCTCAGATACGCAGTATTTT.

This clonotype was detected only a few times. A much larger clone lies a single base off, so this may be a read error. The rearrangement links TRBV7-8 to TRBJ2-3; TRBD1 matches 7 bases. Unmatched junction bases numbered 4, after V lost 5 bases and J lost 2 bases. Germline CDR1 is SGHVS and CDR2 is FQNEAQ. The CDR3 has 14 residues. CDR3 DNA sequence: TGTGCCAGCAGCCCGACAGGGTACACAGATACGCAGTATTTT. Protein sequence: CASSPTGYTDTQYF.

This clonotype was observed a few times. The CDR3 region is CASSQTGRSYNEQFF. The CDR3 DNA sequence: TGTGCCAGCAGCCAAACGGGGCGTTCCTACAATGAGCAGTTCTTC. The chain uses TRBV7-2 and TRBJ2-1, with D perhaps given as TRBD1 or TRBD2 (5 bases each). The length of the CDR3 is 15 residues. V shed 5 bases and J shed 1 base, with 12 bases lying between them. From germline, CDR1 is SGHTA and CDR2 FQGNSA. The entire variable domain, with the rest obtained from reference TRBV7-2 and TRBJ2-1, is as follows: GAGVSQSPSNKVTEKGKDVELRCDPISGHTALYWYRQSLGQGLEFLIYFQGNSAPDKSGLPSDRFSAERTGGSVSTLTIQRTQQEDSAVYLCASSQTGRSYNEQFFGPGTRLTVL.

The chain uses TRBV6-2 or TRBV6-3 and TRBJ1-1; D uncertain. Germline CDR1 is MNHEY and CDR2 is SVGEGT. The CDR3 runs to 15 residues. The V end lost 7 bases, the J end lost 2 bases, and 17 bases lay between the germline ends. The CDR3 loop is CASNQYSPINTEAFF. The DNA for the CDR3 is TGTGCCAGCAATCAATATAGTCCGATCAACACTGAAGCTTTCTTT.

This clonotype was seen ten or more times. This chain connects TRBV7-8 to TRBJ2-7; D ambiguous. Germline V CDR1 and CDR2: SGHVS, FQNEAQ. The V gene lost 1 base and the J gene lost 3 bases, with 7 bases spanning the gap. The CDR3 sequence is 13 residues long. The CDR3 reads CASSLGVSYEQYF. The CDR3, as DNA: TGTGCCAGCAGCTTAGGGGTTAGCTACGAGCAGTACTTC.

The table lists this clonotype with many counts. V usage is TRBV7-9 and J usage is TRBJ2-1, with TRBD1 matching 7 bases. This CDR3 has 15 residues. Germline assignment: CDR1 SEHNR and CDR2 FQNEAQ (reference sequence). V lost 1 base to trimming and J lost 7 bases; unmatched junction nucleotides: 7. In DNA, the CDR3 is TGTGCCAGCAGCTTAGTGGAAGCACAGGGGAATGAGCAGTTCTTC. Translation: CASSLVEAQGNEQFF.

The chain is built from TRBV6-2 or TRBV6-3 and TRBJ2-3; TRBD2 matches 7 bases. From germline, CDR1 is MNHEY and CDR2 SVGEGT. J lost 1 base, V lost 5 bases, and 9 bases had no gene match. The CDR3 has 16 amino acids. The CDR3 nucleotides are TGTGCCAGCAGTGGACTAGGGGAGGAGCGCACAGATACGCAGTATTTT. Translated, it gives CASSGLGEERTDTQYF.

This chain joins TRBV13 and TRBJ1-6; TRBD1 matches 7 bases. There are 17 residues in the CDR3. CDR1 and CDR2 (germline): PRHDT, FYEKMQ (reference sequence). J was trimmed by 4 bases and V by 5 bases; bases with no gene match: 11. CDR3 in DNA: TGTGCCAGCAGCACAGGGACAGCCAAGTTTTATAATTCACCCCTCCACTTT. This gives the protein CASSTGTAKFYNSPLHF. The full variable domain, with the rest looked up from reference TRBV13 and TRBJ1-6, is AAGVIQSPRHLIKEKRETATLKCYPIPRHDTVYWYQQGPGQDPQFLISFYEKMQSDKGSIPDRFSAQQFSDYHSELNMSSLELGDSALYFCASSTGTAKFYNSPLHFGNGTRLTVT.

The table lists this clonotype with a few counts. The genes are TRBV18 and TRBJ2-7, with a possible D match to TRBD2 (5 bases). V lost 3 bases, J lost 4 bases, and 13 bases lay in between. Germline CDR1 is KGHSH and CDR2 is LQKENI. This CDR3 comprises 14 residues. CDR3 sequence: CASSPENAGYEQYF. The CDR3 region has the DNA TGTGCCAGCTCACCGGAGAATGCGGGTTACGAGCAGTACTTC. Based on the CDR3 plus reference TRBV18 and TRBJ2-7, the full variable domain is NAGVMQNPRHLVRRRGQEARLRCSPMKGHSHVYWYRQLPEEGLKFMVYLQKENIIDESGMPKERFSAEFPKEGPSILRIQQVVRGDSAAYFCASSPENAGYEQYFGPGTRLTVT.

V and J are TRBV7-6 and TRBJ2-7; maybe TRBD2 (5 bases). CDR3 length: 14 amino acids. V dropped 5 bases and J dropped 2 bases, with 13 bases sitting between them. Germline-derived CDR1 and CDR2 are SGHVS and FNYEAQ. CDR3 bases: TGTGCCAGCAGCCGTCCAATGGAGGCCTACGAGCAGTACTTC. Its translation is CASSRPMEAYEQYF.

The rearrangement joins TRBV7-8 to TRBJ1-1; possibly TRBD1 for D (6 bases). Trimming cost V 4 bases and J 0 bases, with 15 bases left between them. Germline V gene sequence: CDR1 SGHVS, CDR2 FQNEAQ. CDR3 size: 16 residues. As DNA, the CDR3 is TGTGCCAGCAGCTCGATAGGGGGGCCCATGAACACTGAAGCTTTCTTT. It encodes CASSSIGGPMNTEAFF.

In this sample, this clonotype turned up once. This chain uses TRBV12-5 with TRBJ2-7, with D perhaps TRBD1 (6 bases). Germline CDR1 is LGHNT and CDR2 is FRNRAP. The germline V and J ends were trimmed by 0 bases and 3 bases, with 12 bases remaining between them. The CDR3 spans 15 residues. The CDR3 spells CASGLVAGVVYEQYF. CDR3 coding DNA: TGTGCTAGTGGTTTGGTGGCAGGGGTCGTCTACGAGCAGTACTTC.